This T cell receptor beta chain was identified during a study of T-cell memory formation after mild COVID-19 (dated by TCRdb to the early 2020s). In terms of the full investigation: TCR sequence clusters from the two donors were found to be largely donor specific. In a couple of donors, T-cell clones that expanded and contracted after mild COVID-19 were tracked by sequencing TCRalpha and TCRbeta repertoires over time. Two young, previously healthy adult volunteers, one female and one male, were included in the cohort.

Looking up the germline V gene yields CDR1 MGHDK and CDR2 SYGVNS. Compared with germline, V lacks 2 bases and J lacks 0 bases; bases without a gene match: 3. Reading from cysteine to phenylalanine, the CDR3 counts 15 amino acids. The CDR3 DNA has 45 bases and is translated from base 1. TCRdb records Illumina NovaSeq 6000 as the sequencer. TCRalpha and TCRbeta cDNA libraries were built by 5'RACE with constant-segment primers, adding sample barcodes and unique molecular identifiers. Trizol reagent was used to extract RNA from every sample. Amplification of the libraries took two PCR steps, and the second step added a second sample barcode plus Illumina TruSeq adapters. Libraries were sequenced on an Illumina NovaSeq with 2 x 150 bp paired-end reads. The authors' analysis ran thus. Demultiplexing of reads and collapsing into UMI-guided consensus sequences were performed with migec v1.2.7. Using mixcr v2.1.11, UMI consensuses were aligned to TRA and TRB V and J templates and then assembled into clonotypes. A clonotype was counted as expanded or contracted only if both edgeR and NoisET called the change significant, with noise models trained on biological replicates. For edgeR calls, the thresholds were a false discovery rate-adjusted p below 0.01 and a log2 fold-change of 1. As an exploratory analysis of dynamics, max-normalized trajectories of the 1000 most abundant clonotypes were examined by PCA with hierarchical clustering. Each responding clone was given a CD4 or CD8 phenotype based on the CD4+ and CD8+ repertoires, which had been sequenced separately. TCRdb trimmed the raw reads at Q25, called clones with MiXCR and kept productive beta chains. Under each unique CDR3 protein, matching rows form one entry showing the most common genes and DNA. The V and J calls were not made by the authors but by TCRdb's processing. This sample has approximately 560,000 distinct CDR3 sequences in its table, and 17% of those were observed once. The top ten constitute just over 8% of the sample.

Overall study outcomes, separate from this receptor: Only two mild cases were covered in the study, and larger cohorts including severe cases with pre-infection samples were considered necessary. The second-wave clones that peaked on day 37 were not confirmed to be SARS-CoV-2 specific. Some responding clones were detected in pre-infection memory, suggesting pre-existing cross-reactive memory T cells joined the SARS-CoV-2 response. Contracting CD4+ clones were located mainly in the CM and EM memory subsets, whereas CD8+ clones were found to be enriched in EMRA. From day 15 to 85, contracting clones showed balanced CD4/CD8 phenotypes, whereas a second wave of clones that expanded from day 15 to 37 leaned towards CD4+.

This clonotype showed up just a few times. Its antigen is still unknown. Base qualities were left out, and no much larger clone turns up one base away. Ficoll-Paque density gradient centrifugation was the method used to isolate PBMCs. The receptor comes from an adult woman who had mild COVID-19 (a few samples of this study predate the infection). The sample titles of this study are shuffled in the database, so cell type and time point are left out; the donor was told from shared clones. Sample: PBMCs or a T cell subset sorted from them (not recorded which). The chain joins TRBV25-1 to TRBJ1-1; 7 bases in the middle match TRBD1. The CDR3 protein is CASSETGVMNTEAFF. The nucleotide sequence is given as TGTGCCAGCAGTGAAACAGGGGTCATGAACACTGAAGCTTTCTTT.